Listed below are T cell receptor beta chains from one sample, sequenced in a study of response to subunit inactivated influenza vaccine. MiXCR was run by TCRdb on the RT-PCR reads, yielding one entry per CDR3 protein. The sample yields some 850,000 distinct CDR3 sequences, approximately 17% seen once. The sample here was PBMCs from blood, taken 5 days after vaccination. The receptors stem from a man aged 50 to 60 who received an inactivated influenza vaccine. CDR3s include the opening cysteine and the closing phenylalanine or tryptophan. Fields, in order: V gene, clone size, J gene, CDR3 protein. Rows may omit the clone size; those that give it use once, few, many or a size class.

TRBV7-2	few	TRBJ2-3	CASSSLRDSTDTQYF
TRBV7-8	NA	TRBJ1-5	CASSFSRAGPNQPQHF
TRBV5-1	NA	TRBJ2-5	CASSLELETQYF
TRBV10-3	few	TRBJ2-2	CAITRGQGDTGELFF
TRBV5-1	NA	TRBJ1-4	CASSGQGATNEKLFF
TRBV12-3/TRBV12-4	many	TRBJ2-7	CASSPGTWEQYF
TRBV4-1	NA	TRBJ1-5	CASSQPDRGSNQPQHF
TRBV7-9	few	TRBJ2-7	CASSLAKGAGGYYEQYF
TRBV6-2/TRBV6-3	few	TRBJ2-2	CASSYPVGGITGELFF
TRBV27	few	TRBJ1-4	CASSFRGTNEKLFF
TRBV6-5	NA	TRBJ2-5	CASSSGVLGETQYF
TRBV29-1	many	TRBJ2-2	CSVPGRGVGELFF
TRBV3-1	NA	TRBJ1-2	CASSQGISANYGYTF
TRBV27	NA	TRBJ2-5	CASSFRGAGGETQYF
TRBV7-3	few	TRBJ2-5	CASSLTDQGTQYF
TRBV12-3/TRBV12-4	NA	TRBJ1-4	CASSLGDILFF
TRBV7-7	NA	TRBJ2-7	CASSPLPPGSHEQYF
TRBV6-1	NA	TRBJ2-2	CASSDLDVRNTGELFF
TRBV3-1	few	TRBJ1-1	CASSQVRVRGTEAFF
TRBV20-1	NA	TRBJ1-4	CSAIREGRHEKLFF
TRBV11-3	NA	TRBJ2-1	CASNLRDSSYNEQFF
TRBV7-2	few	TRBJ2-1	CASSSYRDYYNEQFF
TRBV7-9	few	TRBJ2-1	CASSLGGLHNGFF
TRBV7-2	NA	TRBJ2-5	CASSSPAGTGVETQYF
TRBV5-5	few	TRBJ2-5	CASSWTGTTKETQYF
TRBV7-9	NA	TRBJ2-1	CASSFGTGAQNEQFF
TRBV20-1	many	TRBJ2-2	CSAREPVSGELFF
TRBV10-3	NA	TRBJ2-5	CAISVDVGLAGTQETQYF
TRBV12-3/TRBV12-4	few	TRBJ2-5	CASSPSGGRLTQETQYF
TRBV20-1	many	TRBJ2-3	CSASRIGRGSTDTQYF
TRBV7-9	NA	TRBJ2-5	CASSTPGLNRGETQYF
TRBV24-1	few	TRBJ2-5	CATSRGGRKSGETQYF
TRBV7-2	few	TRBJ2-3	CASSLARDTDTQYF
TRBV4-1	few	TRBJ2-1	CASRSIRGYNEQFF
TRBV20-1	few	TRBJ2-3	CSARDPRLAGERGGDTQYF
TRBV20-1	few	TRBJ2-3	CSARDPPGSTDTQYF
TRBV29-1	few	TRBJ1-1	CSVERGRAEAFF
TRBV29-1	many	TRBJ1-1	CSVAQGGNTEAFF
TRBV19	NA	TRBJ2-5	CASSKWPAETQYF
TRBV5-1	NA	TRBJ1-1	CASSLGSSNTEAFF
TRBV10-1	NA	TRBJ2-1	CASSVSGGDNEQFF
TRBV20-1	many	TRBJ2-2	CSARRGNTGELFF
TRBV20-1	few	TRBJ1-1	CSAEGTSGTEAFF
TRBV27	NA	TRBJ2-3	CASSSPGTRTDTQYF
TRBV20-1	NA	TRBJ2-2	CSARDLKGTGNTGELFF
TRBV20-1	few	TRBJ2-7	CSARQIPGQGSHEQYF
TRBV7-3	NA	TRBJ2-1	CASSPTSGSTYNEQFF
TRBV12-3/TRBV12-4	NA	TRBJ2-7	CASSFLGTGGLAIYEQYF
TRBV12-3/TRBV12-4	many	TRBJ1-1	CASTTAGGNTEAFF
TRBV6-2/TRBV6-3	NA	TRBJ1-5	CASSYSLGHNQPQHF
TRBV7-2	NA	TRBJ2-1	CASALDSRSYNEQFF
TRBV5-6	few	TRBJ2-7	CASSFGTGLNEQYF